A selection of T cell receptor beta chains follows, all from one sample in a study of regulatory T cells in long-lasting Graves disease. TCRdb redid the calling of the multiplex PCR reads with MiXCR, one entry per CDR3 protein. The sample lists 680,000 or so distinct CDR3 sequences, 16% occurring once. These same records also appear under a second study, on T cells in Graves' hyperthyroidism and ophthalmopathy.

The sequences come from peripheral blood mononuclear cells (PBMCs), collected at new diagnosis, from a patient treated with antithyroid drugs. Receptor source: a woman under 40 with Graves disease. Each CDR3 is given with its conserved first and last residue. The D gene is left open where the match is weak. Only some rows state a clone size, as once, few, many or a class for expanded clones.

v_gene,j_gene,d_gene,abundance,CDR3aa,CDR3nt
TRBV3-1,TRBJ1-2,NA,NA,CASSPRDGYGYTF,TGTGCCAGCAGCCCCAGGGACGGCTATGGCTACACCTTC
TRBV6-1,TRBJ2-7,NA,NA,CASSEGSRRDTGDEQYF,TGTGCCAGCAGTGAGGGTTCTAGACGGGACACGGGTGACGAGCAGTACTTC
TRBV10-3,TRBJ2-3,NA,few,CAIGNTDTQYF,TGTGCCATCGGTAACACAGATACGCAGTATTTT
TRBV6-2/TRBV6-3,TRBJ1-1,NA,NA,CASTVKGEAFF,TGTGCCAGCACCGTAAAGGGTGAAGCTTTCTTT
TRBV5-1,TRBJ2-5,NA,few,CASHPGSGQETQYF,TGCGCCAGTCACCCGGGAAGCGGACAAGAGACCCAGTACTTC
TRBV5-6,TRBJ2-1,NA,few,CASSPGAGTYNEQFF,TGTGCCAGCAGCCCCGGGGCAGGTACATACAATGAGCAGTTCTTC
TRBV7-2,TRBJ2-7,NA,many,CASSLLGPTGNTYEQYF,TGTGCCAGCAGCTTATTGGGACCGACGGGAAATACCTACGAGCAGTACTTC
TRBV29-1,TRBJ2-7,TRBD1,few,CSVVQGAGDEQYF,TGCAGCGTTGTACAGGGGGCGGGCGACGAGCAGTACTTC
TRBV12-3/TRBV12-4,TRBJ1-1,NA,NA,CAGSFGGSHTEAFF,TGTGCCGGCAGTTTTGGCGGCAGTCACACTGAAGCTTTCTTT
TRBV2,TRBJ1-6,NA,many,CASSLSRGGSYNSPLHF,TGTGCCAGCTCCCTCTCCAGGGGTGGCTCCTATAATTCACCCCTCCACTTT
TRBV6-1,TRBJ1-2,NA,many,CASSLDRFNYGYTF,TGTGCCAGCAGCCTAGACAGATTTAACTATGGCTACACCTTC
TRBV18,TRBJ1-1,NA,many,CASSPWGGDTEAFF,TGTGCCAGCTCACCATGGGGTGGGGACACTGAAGCTTTCTTT
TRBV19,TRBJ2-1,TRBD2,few,CASSLMTSGCNEQFF,TGTGCCAGTAGTTTAATGACTAGCGGGTGTAATGAGCAGTTCTTC
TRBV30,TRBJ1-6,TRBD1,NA,CAWDTRTGFVAPLHF,TGTGCCTGGGATACCCGGACAGGGTTCGTTGCACCCCTCCACTTT
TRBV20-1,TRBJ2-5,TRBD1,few,CSAWRTGQETQYF,TGCAGTGCTTGGAGGACAGGCCAAGAGACCCAGTACTTC
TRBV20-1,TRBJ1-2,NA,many,CSARAGNYGYTF,TGCAGTGCTAGGGCGGGGAACTATGGCTACACCTTC
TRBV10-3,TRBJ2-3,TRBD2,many,CAISRKTSGTADTQYF,TGTGCCATCAGCCGAAAGACTAGCGGGACGGCAGATACGCAGTATTTT
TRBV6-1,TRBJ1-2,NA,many,CASQQGRGGYTF,TGTGCCAGCCAACAGGGCCGGGGCGGCTACACCTTC
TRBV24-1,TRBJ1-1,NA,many,CATSDENKLTAMGIMNTEAFF,TGTGCCACCAGTGATGAAAACAAGCTGACAGCCATGGGGATCATGAACACTGAAGCTTTCTTT
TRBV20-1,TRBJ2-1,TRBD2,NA,CSATGVAGMYEQFF,TGCAGTGCTACCGGGGTAGCGGGAATGTATGAGCAGTTCTTC
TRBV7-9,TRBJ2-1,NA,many,CASSQSVGEQFF,TGTGCCAGCAGCCAATCGGTTGGGGAGCAGTTCTTC
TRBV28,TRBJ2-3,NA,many,CASSLSGQGDTQYF,TGTGCCAGCAGTTTGAGTGGGCAAGGAGATACGCAGTATTTT
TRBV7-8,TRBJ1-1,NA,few,CASSLGKLTTNTEAFF,TGTGCCAGCAGCTTGGGAAAACTGACAACTAACACTGAAGCTTTCTTT
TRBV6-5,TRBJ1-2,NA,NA,CASSYQGLGGYTF,TGTGCCAGCAGTTACCAAGGTTTGGGTGGCTACACCTTC
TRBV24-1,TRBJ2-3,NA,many,CATSRGQPDTQYF,TGTGCCACCAGTCGAGGACAGCCAGATACGCAGTATTTT
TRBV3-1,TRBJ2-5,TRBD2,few,CASSYPEGLAGKETQYF,TGTGCCAGCAGCTACCCGGAGGGACTAGCGGGAAAGGAGACCCAGTACTTC
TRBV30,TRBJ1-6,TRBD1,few,CAWTRGTANSPLHF,TGTGCCTGGACGAGGGGGACAGCAAATTCACCCCTCCACTTT
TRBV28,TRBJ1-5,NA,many,CASLGMSNQPQHF,TGTGCCAGCCTAGGCATGAGCAATCAGCCCCAGCATTTT
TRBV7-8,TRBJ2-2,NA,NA,CASSIKLGAGELFF,TGTGCCAGCAGCATAAAGCTAGGGGCCGGGGAGCTGTTTTTT
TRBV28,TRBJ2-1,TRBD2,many,CAAARAGLAGGSSYNEQFF,TGTGCCGCCGCAAGGGCGGGACTAGCGGGAGGGAGCTCCTACAATGAGCAGTTCTTC
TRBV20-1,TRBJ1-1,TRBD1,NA,CSAFRYRDRVGDTEAFF,TGCAGTGCTTTTCGCTACCGGGACAGGGTCGGGGACACTGAAGCTTTCTTT
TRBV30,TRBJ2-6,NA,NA,CAWSVLPLGANVLTF,TGTGCCTGGAGTGTATTACCCCTCGGGGCCAACGTCCTGACTTTC
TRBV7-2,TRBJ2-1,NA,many,CASSRSSGLIGDEQFF,TGTGCCAGCAGCCGAAGTAGCGGCCTGATTGGGGATGAGCAGTTCTTC
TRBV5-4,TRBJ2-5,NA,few,CASRGGRIDQETQYF,TGTGCCAGCAGGGGGGGGCGTATCGACCAAGAGACCCAGTACTTC
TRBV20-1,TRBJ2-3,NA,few,CSATAGISTDTQYF,TGCAGTGCCACTGCGGGTATAAGCACAGATACGCAGTATTTT
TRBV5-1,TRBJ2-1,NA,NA,CASSLASGGLTVNEQFF,TGCGCCAGCAGCTTGGCCTCGGGGGGCCTAACAGTCAATGAGCAGTTCTTC
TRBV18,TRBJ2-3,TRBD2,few,CASSPRTSGSDEYF,TGTGCCAGCTCACCCCGGACTAGCGGGAGTGACGAGTATTTT
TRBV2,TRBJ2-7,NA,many,CASGGSHSYEQYF,TGTGCCAGCGGTGGATCGCATTCCTACGAGCAGTACTTC
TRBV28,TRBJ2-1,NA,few,CASSFGGLGYNEQFF,TGTGCCAGCAGTTTTGGAGGGCTTGGCTACAATGAGCAGTTCTTC
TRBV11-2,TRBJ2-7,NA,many,CASSNGAGPYEQYF,TGTGCCAGCAGCAATGGGGCAGGTCCCTACGAGCAGTACTTC
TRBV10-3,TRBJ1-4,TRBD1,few,CAIRGDREEKLFF,TGTGCCATCAGAGGGGACAGAGAAGAAAAACTGTTTTTT
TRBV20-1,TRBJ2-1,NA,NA,CSARDSRHNEQFF,TGCAGTGCTAGGGACTCCCGCCACAATGAGCAGTTCTTC
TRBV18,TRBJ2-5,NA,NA,CASSPGGRWKETQYF,TGTGCCAGCTCACCGGGAGGCCGCTGGAAAGAGACCCAGTACTTC